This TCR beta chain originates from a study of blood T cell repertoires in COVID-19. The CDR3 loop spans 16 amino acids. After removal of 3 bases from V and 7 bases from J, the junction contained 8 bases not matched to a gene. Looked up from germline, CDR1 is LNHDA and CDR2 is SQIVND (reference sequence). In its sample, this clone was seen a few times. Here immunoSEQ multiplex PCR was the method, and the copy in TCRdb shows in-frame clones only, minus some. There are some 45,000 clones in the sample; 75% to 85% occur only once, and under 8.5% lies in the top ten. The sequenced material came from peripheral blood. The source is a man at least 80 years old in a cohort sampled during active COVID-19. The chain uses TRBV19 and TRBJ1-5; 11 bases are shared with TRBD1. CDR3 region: CASSILDRGQGQPQHF. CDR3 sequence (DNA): TGTGCCAGTAGTATCCTGGACAGGGGGCAAGGACAGCCCCAGCATTTT.